These 18 T cell receptor beta chains share one sample of origin, sequenced in a study of blood T cell repertoires in COVID-19. Here immunoSEQ multiplex PCR was the method, and the copy in TCRdb shows in-frame clones only, minus some. The table records 150,000 to 200,000 clones, around nine tenths of them present only once. Material: peripheral blood. These receptors were obtained from a man between 18 and 29 years old with active or convalescent COVID-19.

The CDR3 DNA is TGTGCCAGCAGTTTAGGGGGGGGAGCAACCTACGAGCAGTACGTC. Protein: CASSLGGGATYEQYV. V and J are TRBV28 and TRBJ2-7; 7 bases are shared with TRBD2. Germline V gene data show CDR1 as MDHEN and CDR2 as SYDVKM. Unmatched junction bases numbered 6, after V lost 2 bases and J lost 2 bases. The CDR3 length is 15 residues.

The chain combines TRBV6-1 with TRBJ2-1, with a tentative D call TRBD2 (6 bases). V lost 0 bases, J lost 4 bases, and 16 bases lay in between. Germline CDR1 MNHNS, CDR2 SASEGT. This CDR3 contains 17 residues. The CDR3: CASSEAPGLVDYNEQFF. Here the CDR3 DNA reads TGTGCCAGCAGTGAAGCGCCGGGACTCGTCGATTACAATGAGCAGTTCTTC.

The V gene is TRBV2, the J gene TRBJ2-5, with TRBD2 matching 8 bases. There are 15 residues in the CDR3. Germline V gene sequence: CDR1 SNHLY, CDR2 FYNNEI. V shed 0 bases and J 5 bases; nucleotides not matched to a gene: 5. CDR3 in DNA: TGTGCCAGCAGTGAAGCGAGGGCTAGCGGGGAGACCCAGTACTTC. As protein: CASSEARASGETQYF.

The V and J genes are TRBV4-2 and TRBJ2-7; 7 nucleotides agree with TRBD1. The CDR3 covers 18 residues. Germline CDR1 reads LGHNA; CDR2 reads YNFKEQ. The trim removed 2 bases at V and 2 bases at J, leaving 15 bases unmatched. The DNA of the CDR3 is TGTGCCAGCAGCCAATCCGGGACAGATCTTGCCAACACCTACGAGCAGTACTTC. This gives the protein CASSQSGTDLANTYEQYF.

The rearrangement joins TRBV27 to TRBJ1-6, with TRBD1 matching 7 bases. CDR1 and CDR2 from the germline V gene are MNHEY and SMNVEV (reference sequence). The ends lost 5 bases at V and 7 bases at J; junction bases unmatched: 8. The CDR3 sequence is 15 residues long. Here the CDR3 reads CASSARRDRNSPLHF. CDR3 bases: TGTGCCAGCAGTGCACGCCGGGACAGAAATTCACCCCTCCACTTT.

This chain joins TRBV27 and TRBJ2-1; 8 bases line up with TRBD2. This CDR3 is 14 amino acids long. Germline loops: CDR1 MNHEY, CDR2 SMNVEV (reference sequence). J was trimmed by 8 bases and V by 4 bases; bases with no gene match: 7. CDR3 in DNA: TGTGCCAGCAGTTCCCGGACTAGCAGGGATGAGCAGTTCTTC. It yields the protein CASSSRTSRDEQFF.

About this clone: Mismatch with germline at one junction end may stem from a read error. The chain employs TRBV12-5 and TRBJ2-1; weak D call: TRBD2 (6 bases). This CDR3 spans 13 amino acids. The germline V gene encodes CDR1 LGHNT and CDR2 FRNRAP. Here the CDR3 DNA reads TGTGCTAGTGGCGGGGACTCCCACAATGAGCAGTTCTTC. The encoded protein is CASGGDSHNEQFF. The full variable domain, with the rest looked up from reference TRBV12-5 and TRBJ2-1, is DARVTQTPRHKVTEMGQEVTMRCQPILGHNTVFWYRQTMMQGLELLAYFRNRAPLDDSGMPKDRFSAEMPDATLATLKIQPSEPRDSAVYFCASGGDSHNEQFFGPGTRLTVL.

This rearrangement joins TRBV5-1 to TRBJ2-1, with 12 bases matching TRBD2. Germline CDR1 is SGHRS and CDR2 is YFSETQ. CDR3 size: 15 residues. Germline trimming cut 2 bases from V and 8 bases from J; bases unmatched to any gene: 5. CDR3 in amino acids: CASSFGPSGGDEQFF. The CDR3 region has the DNA TGCGCCAGCAGCTTTGGTCCTAGCGGGGGGGATGAGCAGTTCTTC. The full variable domain, completed using reference TRBV5-1 and TRBJ2-1, is KAGVTQTPRYLIKTRGQQVTLSCSPISGHRSVSWYQQTPGQGLQFLFEYFSETQRNKGNFPGRFSGRQFSNSRSEMNVSTLELGDSALYLCASSFGPSGGDEQFFGPGTRLTVL.

The chain combines TRBV9 with TRBJ1-1; TRBD1 is a possible D gene (5 bases). The CDR3 extends over 13 amino acids. The V gene's germline CDR1 is SGDLS and CDR2 YYNGEE. Trimming removed 3 bases from V and 3 bases from J, with 9 bases in between. CDR3 sequence: CASSDARDTEAFF. The CDR3 nucleotides read TGTGCCAGCAGCGATGCCAGGGACACTGAAGCTTTCTTT. The full variable domain, with the rest looked up from reference TRBV9 and TRBJ1-1, is DSGVTQTPKHLITATGQRVTLRCSPRSGDLSVYWYQQSLDQGLQFLIQYYNGEERAKGNILERFSAQQFPDLHSELNLSSLELGDSALYFCASSDARDTEAFFGQGTRLTVV.

This chain connects TRBV5-4 to TRBJ1-6; perhaps TRBD1 as D (6 bases). Germline values: CDR1 SGHNT, CDR2 YYREEE (reference sequence). The V and J ends lost 4 bases and 9 bases respectively, with 20 bases between them. This CDR3 spans 16 amino acids. CDR3 loop: CASSQGSQGQISPLHF. The CDR3, as DNA: TGTGCCAGCAGCCAAGGGTCCCAGGGGCAGATTTCACCCCTCCACTTT.

This chain links TRBV11-3 with TRBJ1-2, with D unresolved. V was trimmed by 5 bases and J by 5 bases, leaving 6 bases between them. This CDR3 region has 11 residues. In germline, CDR1 is SGHNT, CDR2 YENEEA. The chain's CDR3 is CASSGQYGYTF. For the CDR3, the DNA is TGTGCCAGCAGCGGCCAATATGGCTACACCTTC.

The count of this clone is one. As DNA, the CDR3 is TGTGCCAGCCTTGAGATGCAAGCCAGCGTGGGCACTGAAGCTTTCTTT. Translation: CASLEMQASVGTEAFF. V usage is TRBV2 and J usage is TRBJ1-1; unclear D gene. The CDR3 sequence is 16 residues long. CDR1 is SNHLY and CDR2 is FYNNEI in the germline V gene. The V end lost 8 bases, the J end lost 4 bases, and 23 bases lay between the germline ends.

This chain links TRBV2 with TRBJ1-5; D gene unclear. Trimming cost V 4 bases and J 0 bases, with 10 bases left between them. Germline CDR1 and CDR2: SNHLY and FYNNEI. The CDR3 runs to 15 residues. CDR3 protein: CASSVGRYSNQPQHF. The CDR3 region has the DNA TGTGCCAGCAGTGTCGGCAGGTATAGCAATCAGCCCCAGCATTTT.

This clone has only a few counts. The chain uses TRBV7-2 and TRBJ1-1; 9 bases agree with TRBD1. V was clipped by 2 bases and J by 0 bases; unmatched bases: 4. Germline CDR1 SGHTA, CDR2 FQGNSA. The CDR3 extends over 16 amino acids. CDR3 region: CASSLTGGAVNTEAFF. DNA of the CDR3: TGTGCCAGCAGCTTAACAGGGGGCGCGGTGAACACTGAAGCTTTCTTT. The full variable domain, rest sourced from reference TRBV7-2 and TRBJ1-1, is GAGVSQSPSNKVTEKGKDVELRCDPISGHTALYWYRQSLGQGLEFLIYFQGNSAPDKSGLPSDRFSAERTGGSVSTLTIQRTQQEDSAVYLCASSLTGGAVNTEAFFGQGTRLTVV.

The chain combines TRBV6-5 with TRBJ1-1; a weak D match, TRBD1 (5 bases). This CDR3 has 13 amino acids. From germline, CDR1 is MNHEY and CDR2 SVGAGI. V lost 6 bases and J 3 bases, leaving 11 bases between the germline ends. This CDR3 is CASRREGDTEAFF. As DNA, the CDR3 is TGTGCCAGCAGGAGAGAAGGGGACACTGAAGCTTTCTTT.

The chain links TRBV5-1 to TRBJ1-4, with 8 bases matching TRBD1. CDR1 SGHRS and CDR2 YFSETQ come from the germline V gene. V was pared by 0 bases and J by 8 bases, with 9 bases of the junction left unmatched. The CDR3 is 16 amino acids. In DNA, the CDR3 is TGCGCCAGCAGCTTGGCCTGGGACAGGAAAGGAGAAAAACTGTTTTTT. Translated: CASSLAWDRKGEKLFF.

This chain uses TRBV6-5 with TRBJ1-4, with D possibly matching TRBD1 (5 bases). The CDR3 consists of 14 residues. Germline V gene sequence: CDR1 MNHEY, CDR2 SVGAGI. Trimming cost V 8 bases and J 5 bases, with 15 bases left between them. In DNA form, the CDR3 reads TGTGCCAGCGGGCGCGGGACGGGGAATGAAAAACTGTTTTTT. As protein: CASGRGTGNEKLFF.

The chain recombines TRBV19 with TRBJ1-1; TRBD1 matches 9 bases. V trimming: 10 bases; J trimming: 2 bases; junction bases outside the gene matches: 14. This CDR3 region has 16 residues. Germline CDR1 reads LNHDA; CDR2 reads SQIVND (reference sequence). The CDR3 here is CANTRGQGRGNTEAFF. DNA for the CDR3: TGTGCCAATACCAGAGGACAGGGGAGAGGTAACACTGAAGCTTTCTTT. The full variable domain, its missing parts supplied by reference TRBV19 and TRBJ1-1, is DGGITQSPKYLFRKEGQNVTLSCEQNLNHDAMYWYRQDPGQGLRLIYYSQIVNDFQKGDIAEGYSVSREKKESFPLTVTSAQKNPTAFYLCANTRGQGRGNTEAFFGQGTRLTVV.